Listed below are T cell receptor beta chains from one sample, sequenced in a study of blood T cell repertoires in COVID-19. Produced via immunoSEQ multiplex PCR; TCRdb's table is partial and in-frame only. This table holds about 220,000 clones, 84% found once. Source material: PBMCs or T cells enriched from blood (not recorded which). The receptors were gathered from a woman in her thirties or forties who had recovered from COVID-19. Each CDR3 is given with its conserved first and last residue. The D gene is left open where the match is weak. For some rows the clone size is stated as once, few or many, or as a class when expanded; others skip it.

- | TRBJ1-2 | TRBV10-3 | few | CAILETPGVRGYTF | TGTGCCATCCTTGAGACACCGGGGGTTCGGGGCTACACCTTC
- | TRBJ1-6 | TRBV7-2 | - | CASSLQGYNSPLHF | TGTGCCAGCAGCTTGCAGGGATATAATTCACCCCTCCACTTT
TRBD1 | TRBJ2-7 | TRBV3-1/TRBV3-2 | - | CASSNWDRTYEQYF | TGTGCCAGCAGCAACTGGGACAGGACGTACGAGCAGTACTTC
TRBD2 | TRBJ2-7 | TRBV7-2 | - | CASSLRTSEGEQYF | TGTGCCAGCAGCCTCCGGACTAGCGAGGGCGAGCAGTACTTC
- | TRBJ2-5 | TRBV5-1 | - | CASSHLLNRGQETQYF | TGCGCCAGCAGCCATCTATTAAATAGGGGTCAAGAGACCCAGTACTTC
TRBD1 | TRBJ1-4 | TRBV7-9 | - | CASSLASGTGLTTNEKLFF | TGTGCCAGCAGCTTAGCTAGCGGGACAGGGTTAACAACTAATGAAAAACTGTTTTTT
- | TRBJ2-1 | TRBV7-9 | - | CASTPLNEQFF | TGTGCCAGCACCCCCCTGAATGAGCAGTTCTTC
TRBD1 | TRBJ1-6 | TRBV5-4 | few | CASSLDPDRGHSPLHF | TGTGCCAGCAGCTTGGACCCTGACAGGGGGCACTCACCCCTCCACTTT
TRBD2 | TRBJ2-5 | TRBV7-2 | many | CASSFTGLAAETQYF | TGTGCCAGCAGCTTTACGGGACTAGCGGCAGAGACCCAGTACTTC
TRBD1 | TRBJ1-5 | TRBV19 | - | CASSTLTGGINQPQHF | TGTGCCAGTAGTACATTGACAGGGGGCATCAATCAGCCCCAGCATTTT
TRBD1 | TRBJ1-4 | TRBV28 | once | CASSLRRQGSKLFF | TGTGCCAGCAGTCTACGTCGACAGGGTAGTAAACTGTTTTTT
TRBD2 | TRBJ2-3 | TRBV6-4 | - | CASSATSGTTDTQYF | TGTGCCAGCAGTGCGACTAGCGGGACCACAGATACGCAGTATTTT
- | TRBJ1-1 | TRBV6-5 | once | CASSYSRAGEAFF | TGTGCCAGCAGTTACTCGAGAGCGGGTGAAGCTTTCTTT
TRBD1 | TRBJ1-2 | TRBV24-1 | - | CATSAPPGQGARGYTF | TGTGCCACCAGTGCCCCCCCAGGACAGGGGGCTCGTGGCTACACCTTC
- | TRBJ1-2 | TRBV6-6 | - | CASSYRDYGYTF | TGTGCCAGCAGTTACCGAGACTATGGCTACACCTTC
TRBD2 | TRBJ2-1 | TRBV10-3 | once | CAISVSPGLAGDSNEQFF | TGTGCCATCAGTGTTAGCCCCGGACTAGCGGGGGACAGCAATGAGCAGTTCTTC
- | TRBJ2-2 | TRBV6-5 | - | CASSYTPGAGELFF | TGTGCCAGCAGTTACACCCCAGGGGCCGGGGAGCTGTTTTTT
- | TRBJ2-7 | TRBV11-2 | - | CASSYRDYEQYF | TGTGCCAGCAGCTACAGGGACTACGAGCAGTACTTC
TRBD1 | TRBJ1-2 | TRBV25-1 | - | CASSHRDRDYGYTF | TGTGCCAGCAGTCACCGGGACAGGGACTATGGCTACACCTTC
TRBD1 | TRBJ2-1 | TRBV27 | once | CASSVYRGNEQFF | TGTGCCAGCAGTGTATACAGGGGGAATGAGCAGTTCTTC
TRBD1 | TRBJ1-2 | TRBV5-1 | - | CASSLAGQGALGYTF | TGCGCCAGCAGCTTGGCGGGACAGGGGGCTTTAGGCTACACCTTC
- | TRBJ2-7 | TRBV7-9 | - | CASSLSATSIYEQYF | TGTGCCAGCAGCTTATCTGCGACTAGTATTTACGAGCAGTACTTC
- | TRBJ2-6 | TRBV13 | - | CASSAGDYSGANVLTF | TGTGCCAGCAGCGCAGGGGATTACTCTGGGGCCAACGTCCTGACTTTC
TRBD2 | TRBJ2-4 | TRBV5-1 | - | CASSSLAGGPDIQYF | TGCGCCAGCAGCTCTTTAGCGGGAGGGCCGGACATTCAGTACTTC
- | TRBJ1-6 | TRBV27 | - | CASRRGDNSPLHF | TGTGCCAGCAGAAGGGGCGATAATTCACCCCTCCACTTT
- | TRBJ1-1 | TRBV10-3 | - | CAISEGRLLVEAFF | TGTGCCATCAGTGAAGGCAGGCTCTTGGTTGAAGCTTTCTTT